Detailed here is one TCR beta chain. It has no known antigen specificity. This record belongs to a study of cytomegalovirus exposure and HLA in healthy donors (dated 2017 in TCRdb). Background for the entire study: In an earlier analysis of roughly 590 of the donors, 250 to 350 Gb of sequence data and some 100 million unique TCR beta sequences from roughly 190 million T cells were reported. About 280 gigabases of sequencing data and around 80 million unique TCR sequences made up an early release that covered under 750 HLA-typed donors. The genetic ancestry cluster associated with self-reported Caucasian donors included over 65% of the approximately 430 genotyped donors. The aim of the study was to test whether cataloging public T cell receptors could identify signatures of past pathogen exposure. Using immunosequencing, the study profiled T cell repertoires from about 650 subjects and related those repertoires to cytomegalovirus serostatus. In addition to the first cohort of 666 subjects, a separate validation cohort of 130 or so different subjects was used. High-throughput TCR immunosequencing, statistical association of individual TCRs with disease status, and machine learning were combined to predict cytomegalovirus infection status. A later analysis re-analyzed previously published TCR beta repertoires from 660 or so donors and added high-resolution HLA genotyping to study TCR occurrence patterns. The later analysis used no new phenotypic data to find candidate immune exposures, relying instead on TCR beta sequences and their occurrence across donors. In an earlier analysis of roughly 540 of the donors, high-throughput TCR beta sequencing was used to judge whether each TCR beta V gene segment behaved as functional or pseudogenic. Donor age, sex, ethnicity and CMV serostatus were collected together with the repertoire data. A later genetic analysis used genome-wide SNP genotypes for about 60% of the roughly 670 donors, treating that subset as a discovery cohort. All discovery cohort repertoires had been generated using a single sequencing platform. HLA typing included class I and class II loci at four-digit resolution. The number of donors typed differed by locus, with about 629-630 for A, B, C, DRB1 and DQB1, more than 500 for DQA1, 600 to 610 for DPA1, and approximately 470 for DPB1. A handful of DR-DQ haplotypes were handled as single units for association and clustering because linkage in the cohort was strong. Among 398 genotyped donors of the cohort, an average of around 240,000 unique TCR beta nucleotide sequences were sequenced per donor, about a sixth of them non-productive.

The cohort consisted of 600 or so healthy bone marrow donors. All cohort members were sampled while nominally healthy, although unrecorded immune exposures were likely present. The donor tested CMV seronegative, placing the donor among the approximately 400 seronegative members of the cohort. Every donor gave a peripheral blood sample, and the peripheral blood mononuclear cells from that sample were used for TCR beta sequencing. The Qiagen DNeasy Blood Extraction Kit was used to extract genomic DNA from the blood cell samples. Results and caveats for the whole study, not just this receptor: Because some donors lacked HLA typing at each locus, the association tests relied only on the typed subset. A further reported finding was that TCR beta sequences accurately predicted the HLA-A and HLA-B alleles for most subjects in the first cohort. Sequencing depth was assumed to be roughly uniform across donors in the presence/absence analyses, though that assumption may not hold. Some IMGT-functional V segments, including TRBV6-2 and TRBV6-3, could not be distinguished by the 87-base-pair reads and were therefore excluded. Most TCR sequences were seen in very few donors, while some public TCRs were found in many individuals. The classifier was reported to diagnose cytomegalovirus status with high specificity and sensitivity in both the original and validation cohorts. Because counts were too low, some 16 rarely observed V segments, including chromosome 9 orphons, were excluded from the earlier analysis of around 640 of the donors. In an earlier analysis of around 500 of the donors, most TCR beta V segments appeared in productive rearrangements about 87% or about 30% of the time, broadly matching IMGT annotations. Linkage disequilibrium might explain the correlated functional status among segregating V segments, but an unknown experimental factor could not be excluded. In vitro tests confirmed that three of the cytomegalovirus-associated TCR beta chains recognize cytomegalovirus antigens. A group of highly shared sequence variants was considered likely to be a technical artifact of the sequencing pipeline. A later genetic analysis associated a missense DCLRE1C variant with V-gene and J-gene trimming of TCR beta chains, and an independent cohort replicated the association. In a later analysis, TCR association rates were found to vary across HLA loci, with the most associated TCRs seen for DRB1 alleles and the fewest for HLA-C alleles. Most CMV-associated TCR beta chains appeared to be HLA-restricted in a later analysis, and the HLA associations seemed to be driven largely by CMV exposure. According to a later genetic analysis, donors in an Asian-associated ancestry cluster had fewer N-insertions in productive TCRs than the roughly 670-donor mean. In a later analysis, around 17,000 TCR beta sequences were associated with specific HLA alleles at a false discovery rate of 0.05. Only TCR beta chains were sequenced in this cohort, and the absence of alpha or paired-chain data limited detectable features. According to the authors, the approach could potentially be generalized to other disease states and immunological phenotypes. The study listed approximately 160 TCR beta chains as associated with cytomegalovirus. In a later analysis, HLA-associated TCR beta chains showed more clonal expansion and lower generation probabilities than non-associated chains that were equally common. When HLA alleles, especially DR and DQ, strongly co-occurred, TCR associations were difficult to assign to individual alleles. According to a later analysis, parvovirus B19, influenza, CMV and Epstein-Barr virus appeared linked to several top co-occurrence clusters. The only immune exposure information available for the cohort was CMV serostatus.

The protocol used for the library was the immunoSEQ multiplex PCR assay. The multiplex PCR relied on a mix of 60 forward primers for TCR Vbeta segments and 13 reverse primers for TCR Jbeta segments. The CDR3 region of rearranged TCR beta genes was amplified from genomic DNA by a multiplex PCR assay. Amplified TCR beta libraries were sequenced as 87-base-pair reads on the Illumina HiSeq System. On the authors' methods: Across the 500 to 700 repertoires, a later analysis counted about 81 million unique TCR beta chains, roughly 11 million of which were shared by at least two donors. To remove PCR and sequencing errors, raw reads were error-corrected and collapsed into unique sequences using a nearest-neighbor algorithm that merged closely related sequences. V, D and J gene segments were assigned by aligning CDR3 sequences to IMGT reference sequences. For a sequence to be retained, at least a six-nucleotide match to both a V gene segment and a J gene segment was required. Rearrangements were called productive when the CDR3 lacked stop codons and stayed in frame with V and J; all others were non-productive. CDR3 was defined by IMGT convention, running from the second conserved V-encoded cysteine to the conserved J-encoded phenylalanine. Sequences without an unambiguous match to a single V gene segment were excluded from the earlier analysis of approximately 600 of the donors. An earlier analysis of 587 of the donors called V segments functional above 56.7% productive rearrangements and segregating when the between-donor standard deviation exceeded 5%. A statistical classification framework was developed to diagnose cytomegalovirus status using the catalog of TCR beta chain sequences. In a later analysis, TCR nucleotide sequences were compared against IMGT/GENE-DB human TR gene sequences so that V and J genes could be assigned. Using the TCRdist pipeline, a later analysis assigned CDR3 sequences along with most-parsimonious VDJ recombination scenarios. A later analysis defined each TCR beta chain by its CDR3 amino acid sequence plus V-gene family, and excluded reads lacking a unique V-gene family. To address suspected cross-contamination and a sequencing artifact, a later analysis removed 450 to 700 highly shared, low-generation-probability nucleotide sequences. In a later analysis, a clonal expansion index for each public chain was calculated from normalized within-repertoire ranks of inferred template counts. Generation probabilities in a later analysis came from a VDJ recombination model fitted to out-of-frame rearrangements, and those results were checked against IGoR. In a later analysis, hypergeometric tests were used to score TCR-TCR, TCR-HLA and TCR-CMV co-occurrence, with a repertoire-size bias correction applied to TCR pairs. To estimate false discovery rates, a later analysis permuted the HLA or CMV assignments 20 times. In a later analysis, co-occurring TCRs were grouped using DBSCAN, and TCRdist sequence similarity was added for clustering within HLA-allele-positive subsets. Repertoires with fewer than 30,000 or more than 120,000 public chains were left out of co-occurrence clustering, as were five repertoires with anomalous nucleotide sharing. This immuneACCESS table, as held by TCRdb, lists in-frame sequences with V and J called but not all clones. Of the missing ones, under half trace to an unresolved V gene in checked studies; the others have no known cause. For V, J and clone size, that table is used; D and trimming come from the DNA. This sample's table carries roughly 80,000 clones. The ten largest clones capture about 0.61% of the sample.

Taken from cysteine to phenylalanine, the CDR3 has 13 residues. The DNA shown is the 39-base CDR3, in frame from base 1. V is pared back by 3 bases and J by 2 bases, with 8 bases lying between the germline termini. CDR1 and CDR2 were assigned from the germline V gene as KGHSH and LQKENI. The receptor comes from a man in his fifties or sixties in good health and CMV-seronegative. This receptor chain uses TRBV18 and TRBJ2-7, with no D gene named confidently. The sample was PBMCs. The sequenced DNA is TGTGCCAGCTCACCGGCCACAACCTACGAGCAGTACTTC. It specifies CASSPATTYEQYF. Reference TRBV18 and TRBJ2-7 proteins supply the regions before and after the CDR3; the full variable domain is: NAGVMQNPRHLVRRRGQEARLRCSPMKGHSHVYWYRQLPEEGLKFMVYLQKENIIDESGMPKERFSAEFPKEGPSILRIQQVVRGDSAAYFCASSPATTYEQYFGPGTRLTVT.